This TCR beta chain was sequenced during a study of CD8+ T cells in alopecia areata. Turning to this clone: What it binds is unknown.

V was pared by 7 bases and J by 7 bases, with 12 bases of the junction left unmatched. The CDR3 contains 14 residues. CDR1 SQVTM and CDR2 ANQGSEA come from the germline V gene. Study-wide results and caveats: Sequenced scalp T cells also include alphabeta T cells resident in normal skin. Researchers report lesional scalp, most notably alopecia totalis/universalis, outstripped normal scalp in clonality.

The study team obtained lesional scalp punch biopsies and peripheral blood from alopecia areata patients. Using a FACSAria, the CD4+ and CD8+ T cells were sorted from the PBMCs. In each case, RNA was isolated and then reverse transcribed into cDNA as the sequencing template. Generated by immunoSEQ multiplex PCR, the TCRdb table keeps only in-frame clones and is missing some. The data contain around 35,000 clones, less than 70% of them seen just once; the ten biggest clones take up around 40%. The receptor's source is a human donor with alopecia areata. V gene TRBV29-1 combines with J gene TRBJ2-1; 8 nucleotides line up with TRBD2. The sequenced sample was NKG2D-high CD8+ T cells sorted from blood. CDR3 coding DNA: TGCAGCGCCAGACTAGCGAGAGTTGTAAATGAGCAGTTCTTC. Translating it yields CSARLARVVNEQFF.